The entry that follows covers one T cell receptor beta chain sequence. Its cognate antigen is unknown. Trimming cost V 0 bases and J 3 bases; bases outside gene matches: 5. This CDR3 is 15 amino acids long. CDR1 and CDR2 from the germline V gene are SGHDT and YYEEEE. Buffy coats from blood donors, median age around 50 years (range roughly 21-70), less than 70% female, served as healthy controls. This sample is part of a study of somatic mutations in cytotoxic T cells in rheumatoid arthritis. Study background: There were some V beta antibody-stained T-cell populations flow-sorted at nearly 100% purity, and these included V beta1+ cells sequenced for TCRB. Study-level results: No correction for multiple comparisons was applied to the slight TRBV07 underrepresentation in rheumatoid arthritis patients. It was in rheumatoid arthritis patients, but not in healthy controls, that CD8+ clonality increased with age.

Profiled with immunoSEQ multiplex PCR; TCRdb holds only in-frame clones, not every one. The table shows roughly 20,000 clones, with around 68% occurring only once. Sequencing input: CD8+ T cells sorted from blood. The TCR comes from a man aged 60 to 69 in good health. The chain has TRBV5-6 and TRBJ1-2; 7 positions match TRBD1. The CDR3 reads CASSLGQGWDYGYTF. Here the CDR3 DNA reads TGTGCCAGCAGCTTGGGACAGGGCTGGGACTATGGCTACACCTTC. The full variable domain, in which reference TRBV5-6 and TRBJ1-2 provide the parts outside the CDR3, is DAGVTQSPTHLIKTRGQQVTLRCSPKSGHDTVSWYQQALGQGPQFIFQYYEEEERQRGNFPDRFSGHQFPNYSSELNVNALLLGDSALYLCASSLGQGWDYGYTFGSGTRLTVV.